This is a list of T cell receptor beta chains from one sample in a study of blood T cell repertoires in COVID-19. Measured with immunoSEQ multiplex PCR; TCRdb has only the in-frame clones, and not every one. The data hold 350,000 to 400,000 clones, with 88% observed a single time. The sequencing sample was made of PBMCs or T cells enriched from blood (not recorded which). All receptors come from a woman aged 25-40 years with acute COVID-19. CDR3s leave out the opening cysteine and the closing phenylalanine or tryptophan. The order of the fields is CDR3 length, V gene, CDR3 protein.

cdr3_length: 11
v_call: TRBV30
cdr3_aa: AWSGGQRQTQY

cdr3_length: 13
v_call: TRBV18
cdr3_aa: ASSSQRGEYNEQF

cdr3_length: 13
v_call: TRBV9
cdr3_aa: ASSVGQSGNQPQH

cdr3_length: 15
v_call: TRBV19
cdr3_aa: ASSPRGLAGDTGELF

cdr3_length: 13
v_call: TRBV7-2
cdr3_aa: ASSSSGTGSYEQY

cdr3_length: 9
v_call: TRBV28
cdr3_aa: ASSGGTEAF

cdr3_length: 13
v_call: TRBV19
cdr3_aa: ASNRQAYGANVLT

cdr3_length: 12
v_call: TRBV28
cdr3_aa: ASSLSGQLYEAF

cdr3_length: 10
v_call: TRBV12-3/TRBV12-4
cdr3_aa: ASSRQGNEQF

cdr3_length: 14
v_call: TRBV5-1
cdr3_aa: ASSLAGERDTGELF

cdr3_length: 14
v_call: TRBV27
cdr3_aa: ASTKRQGPYTGELF

cdr3_length: 14
v_call: TRBV27
cdr3_aa: ASSLGGTRFVYEQY

cdr3_length: 12
v_call: TRBV11-2
cdr3_aa: ASSQRTVNTEAF

cdr3_length: 13
v_call: TRBV5-3
cdr3_aa: ARSLNKSSTDTQY

cdr3_length: 9
v_call: TRBV5-8
cdr3_aa: ASSLQGSPR

cdr3_length: 15
v_call: TRBV7-9
cdr3_aa: ASTNLRGQGAIGEQF

cdr3_length: 12
v_call: TRBV3-1/TRBV3-2
cdr3_aa: ASSQDRQGYGYT